These T cell receptor beta chains were read from a single sample in a study of shared clonotypes between healthy human individuals. Libraries were prepared by immunoSEQ multiplex PCR; TCRdb keeps only in-frame clonotypes and omits some of them. The top ten hold 0.11% of the sample, which has 560,000 or so clones, approximately 96% seen once. The specimen sequenced was naive CD8+ T cells sorted from blood. The source is a woman between 25 and 40 years old in good health. Each CDR3 is given with its conserved first and last residue. Each record gives: clone size, D gene, V gene, J gene, CDR3 DNA, CDR3 protein. A D gene is named only where the DNA matches it firmly. Clone size is stated in some rows and not others, as once, few, many or a class when expanded.

-,TRBD2,TRBV28,TRBJ2-2,TGTGCCAGCAGTTTGGCGGGAGACACCGGGGAGCTGTTTTTT,CASSLAGDTGELFF
-,-,TRBV11-2,TRBJ2-3,TGTGCCAGCAGCTTAAAGGGAGATACGCAGTATTTT,CASSLKGDTQYF
once,-,TRBV15,TRBJ2-3,TGTGCCACCAGCAGTGGTGGGGCCGCTACGCAGTATTTT,CATSSGGAATQYF
-,TRBD1,TRBV7-6,TRBJ1-6,TGTGCCAGCAGCACGGGACAGGGAGATAATTCACCCCTCCACTTT,CASSTGQGDNSPLHF
-,-,TRBV6-5,TRBJ1-3,TGTGCCAGCAGTGACCCTTCAGGCGGAAACACCATATATTTT,CASSDPSGGNTIYF
few,-,TRBV4-1,TRBJ1-5,TGCGCCAGCAGCCAAGATCAGGGTATCCCCCAGCCCCAGCATTTT,CASSQDQGIPQPQHF
-,TRBD2,TRBV13,TRBJ2-2,TGTGCCAGCAGCTTAGCAGCGGGAGCGGGTGTATCCCCCGGGGAGCTGTTTTTT,CASSLAAGAGVSPGELFF
once,TRBD1,TRBV7-2,TRBJ2-7,TGTGCCAGCAGCTACCGGGACAGTTACTACGAGCAGTACTTC,CASSYRDSYYEQYF
-,-,TRBV28,TRBJ2-1,TGTGCCAGCAAGGAGGGCTCCTACAATGAGCAGTTCTTC,CASKEGSYNEQFF
-,-,TRBV28,TRBJ1-4,TGTGCCAGCAGTTATCGCCTTTTGGATGAAAAACTGTTTTTT,CASSYRLLDEKLFF
-,TRBD2,TRBV28,TRBJ2-1,TGTGCCAGCAGTAAAGGGACTACCACCCAGAATGAGCAGTTCTTC,CASSKGTTTQNEQFF
-,-,TRBV6-1,TRBJ2-7,TGTGCCAGCAGTGAAACGGGGGCCTACGAGCAGTACTTC,CASSETGAYEQYF
-,-,TRBV28,TRBJ2-3,TGTGCCAGCAGTTTAGGGCAGGGGATGACAGATACGCAGTATTTT,CASSLGQGMTDTQYF
-,-,TRBV1,TRBJ2-6,TGCACCAGCAGCCAATACCCCCGGGCTGACTCTGGGGCCAACGTCCTGACTTTC,CTSSQYPRADSGANVLTF
-,-,TRBV11-2,TRBJ1-1,TGTGCCAGCAGCCAAACAACAGGGCGCACTGAAGCTTTCTTT,CASSQTTGRTEAFF
-,-,TRBV13,TRBJ2-7,TGTGCCAGCAGCTTAAGGTTAAACTCCTACGAGCAGTACTTC,CASSLRLNSYEQYF
-,-,TRBV9,TRBJ2-2,TGTGCCAGCAGCTCCTTTGAGGGCGCCGCGAACACCGGGGAGCTGTTTTTT,CASSSFEGAANTGELFF
-,-,TRBV7-2,TRBJ2-1,TGTGCCAGCAGCCCCACAGGGATTGGGAGCAATGAGCAGTTCTTC,CASSPTGIGSNEQFF
-,TRBD2,TRBV11-2,TRBJ2-7,TGTGCCAGCAGCTTAGTTTCGGGTCCGACTAGCGGGAGGTTCGAGCAGTACTTC,CASSLVSGPTSGRFEQYF
-,TRBD2,TRBV5-4,TRBJ2-7,TGTGCCAGCAGCACGGGACCGGGACTAGCGACTACCTACGAGCAGTACTTC,CASSTGPGLATTYEQYF
-,-,TRBV28,TRBJ2-2,TGTGCCAGCAGTTTAGTTCTGACGGGGAACACCGGGGAGCTGTTTTTT,CASSLVLTGNTGELFF
-,-,TRBV7-9,TRBJ1-1,TGTGCCAGCAGCTTAGGATACGGGGGACACACTGAAGCTTTCTTT,CASSLGYGGHTEAFF
-,TRBD2,TRBV7-9,TRBJ2-7,TGTGCCAGCAGCCCGGGACTAGCGGGCCAGCTCCCCTACGAGCAGTACTTC,CASSPGLAGQLPYEQYF
-,-,TRBV27,TRBJ2-5,TGTGCCAGCAGTAACGGGGTTGTGCGGTACTTC,CASSNGVVRYF
-,-,TRBV20-1,TRBJ2-7,TGCAGTGCTAGTAACAGCTACGAGCAGTACTTC,CSASNSYEQYF
-,TRBD2,TRBV10-2,TRBJ2-7,TGCGCCAGCAGTGAGCCACGGGCCGCGGGAGAATACGAGCAGTACTTC,CASSEPRAAGEYEQYF
-,-,TRBV6-1,TRBJ1-5,TGTGCCAGCAGTGAACTCGCGAGGGCTAGCAATCAGCCCCAGCATTTT,CASSELARASNQPQHF
-,-,TRBV5-6,TRBJ1-1,TGTGCCAGCACCCACGGGAGGTCTGAAGCTTTCTTT,CASTHGRSEAFF
-,-,TRBV2,TRBJ2-1,TGTGCCAGCAGTGAAGTGCCAGGCTACAATGAGCAGTTCTTC,CASSEVPGYNEQFF
-,TRBD1,TRBV7-9,TRBJ2-1,TGTGCCAGCAGCTTGATAGGGACAGGGAGGACGGATGAGCAGTTCTTC,CASSLIGTGRTDEQFF
-,-,TRBV4-1,TRBJ2-2,TGCGCCAGCAGCCAGCGTTTGAGCGCGGTGAACACCGGGGAGCTGTTTTTT,CASSQRLSAVNTGELFF
-,TRBD2,TRBV7-9,TRBJ2-1,TGTGCCAGCAGCTTAAGCCTAGCGGGAGGGGATGAGCAGTTCTTC,CASSLSLAGGDEQFF
-,-,TRBV14,TRBJ1-1,TGTGCCAGCAGCCAAGACAGGGTCACTGAAGCTTTCTTT,CASSQDRVTEAFF
-,-,TRBV7-8,TRBJ1-3,TGTGCCAGCGACGGAGGACTCCAGGGAGGAAACACCATATATTTT,CASDGGLQGGNTIYF
-,-,TRBV9,TRBJ2-3,TGTGCCAGCAGCGTAGCAGGGAGCACAGATACGCAGTATTTT,CASSVAGSTDTQYF
-,-,TRBV7-9,TRBJ1-3,TGTGCCAGCAGCCCCTGGGGAAGTGGAAACACCATATATTTT,CASSPWGSGNTIYF
-,-,TRBV7-9,TRBJ2-5,TGTGCCAGCAGCTTAAGACGGGGGGAGACCCAGTACTTC,CASSLRRGETQYF
-,-,TRBV18,TRBJ2-7,TGTGCCAGCTCACCACCCAGGGCCCCAAACTACGAGCAGTACTTC,CASSPPRAPNYEQYF
-,TRBD1,TRBV5-4,TRBJ2-7,TGTGCCAGCAGCTTGGATGACAGGGCCCACGAGCAGTACTTC,CASSLDDRAHEQYF
-,TRBD2,TRBV5-1,TRBJ2-7,TGCGCCAGCACAGGGACTACTTACGAGCAGTACTTC,CASTGTTYEQYF
-,TRBD2,TRBV15,TRBJ2-1,TGTGCCACCAGCAGAGTTTGGGAGGGCCTTTACAATGAGCAGTTCTTC,CATSRVWEGLYNEQFF
few,TRBD1,TRBV27,TRBJ1-5,TGTGCCAGCAGTTTTACAGGGGGCGGTCAGCCCCAGCATTTT,CASSFTGGGQPQHF
-,TRBD2,TRBV5-1,TRBJ2-3,TGCGCCAGCAGCCCCCCGGGACTAGCGGGCCATGAGGACACAGATACGCAGTATTTT,CASSPPGLAGHEDTDTQYF
-,TRBD1,TRBV28,TRBJ1-1,TGTGCCAGCAGTTCCGGACAGGCCAACACTGAAGCTTTCTTT,CASSSGQANTEAFF
-,-,TRBV7-9,TRBJ1-2,TGTGCCAGCAGCTTAGTAGTTCCTGGAGGCTACACCTTC,CASSLVVPGGYTF
-,-,TRBV7-9,TRBJ2-1,TGTGCCAGCAGCTTAACGGTAGCGAGAAGGAATGAGCAGTTCTTC,CASSLTVARRNEQFF
-,TRBD2,TRBV7-9,TRBJ2-1,TGTGCCAGCAGCATAGCGGGAGGGCCGGGTGAGCAGTTCTTC,CASSIAGGPGEQFF
-,-,TRBV28,TRBJ2-2,TGTGCCAGCAGTTTAGGACGGAACACCGGGGAGCTGTTTTTT,CASSLGRNTGELFF
-,TRBD2,TRBV27,TRBJ2-1,TGTGCCAGCAGTTTATCACTAGCGGCTAGCTCCTACAATGAGCAGTTCTTC,CASSLSLAASSYNEQFF